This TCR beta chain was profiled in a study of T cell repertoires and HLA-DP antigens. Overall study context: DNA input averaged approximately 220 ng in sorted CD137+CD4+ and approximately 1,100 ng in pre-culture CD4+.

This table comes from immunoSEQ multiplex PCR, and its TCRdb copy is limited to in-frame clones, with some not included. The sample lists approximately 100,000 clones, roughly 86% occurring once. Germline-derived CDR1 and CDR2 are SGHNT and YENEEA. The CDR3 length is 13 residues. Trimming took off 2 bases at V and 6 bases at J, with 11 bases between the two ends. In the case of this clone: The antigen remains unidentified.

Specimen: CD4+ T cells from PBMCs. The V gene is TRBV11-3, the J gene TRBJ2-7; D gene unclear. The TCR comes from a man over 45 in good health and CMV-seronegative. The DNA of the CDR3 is TGTGCCAGCAGCTTATTCATAGAAGCCGAGCAGTACTTC. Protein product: CASSLFIEAEQYF.